The 22 T cell receptor beta chains below all came from one sample that was sequenced in a study of response to subunit inactivated influenza vaccine. TCRdb re-called the RT-PCR reads with MiXCR, one entry per CDR3 protein. This sample has 500,000 to 600,000 distinct CDR3 sequences, with 16% found just once. The starting material was CD4+ T cells sorted from PBMCs, obtained 23 to 25 months after vaccination. The origin of the receptors is a man between 50 and 75 years old who received an inactivated influenza vaccine.

V and J are TRBV20-1 and TRBJ2-3; tentative D call: TRBD2 (5 bases). Deletions cut 1 base from V and 4 bases from J, with 6 bases between. The V gene's germline CDR1 is DFQATT and CDR2 SNEGSKA (reference sequence). This CDR3 is built from 12 residues. CDR3 sequence reads: CSARAAADTQYF. The CDR3 region has the DNA TGCAGTGCTAGAGCAGCGGCAGATACGCAGTATTTT.

This clonotype was seen only a few times. The chain uses TRBV6-5 and TRBJ1-1; D unresolved. This CDR3 is 11 amino acids long. Germline CDR1 is MNHEY and CDR2 is SVGAGI. The V and J ends lost 3 bases and 8 bases respectively, with 7 bases between them. The CDR3 loop is CASSYRAEAFF. As DNA, the CDR3 is TGTGCCAGCAGTTATAGGGCCGAAGCTTTCTTT.

The chain carries TRBV12-3 or TRBV12-4 and TRBJ1-5; possible D gene TRBD1, 6 bases. V was cut by 4 bases and J by 7 bases, with 14 bases left in between. CDR3 length: 14 amino acids. DNA for the CDR3: TGTGCCAGCAGTTCGACAGGATTTCGGCAGCCCCAGCATTTT. It specifies CASSSTGFRQPQHF.

The CDR3 DNA reads TGTGCCAGCAGCCGCCGACGGGGGGGAGAGACCCAGTACTTC. Translating gives CASSRRRGGETQYF. The rearrangement uses TRBV3-1 and TRBJ2-5; 8 bases match TRBD2. The CDR3 is 14 residues long. Trimming took 4 bases from V and 4 from J; bases not matched to a gene: 5. Germline assignment: CDR1 LGHDT and CDR2 YNNKEL (reference sequence).

This clonotype was picked up a small number of times. V and J are TRBV15 and TRBJ2-5; the D gene could be TRBD1 or TRBD2 (5 bases each). The germline CDR1 and CDR2 sequences are LNHNV and YYDKDF (reference sequence). V lost 1 base, J lost 1 base, and 7 bases lay in between. This CDR3 spans 14 amino acids. CDR3 coding DNA: TGTGCCACCAGCAGAGCTGGGACCCAAGAGACCCAGTACTTC. Its translation: CATSRAGTQETQYF. The whole variable domain, remainder taken from reference TRBV15 and TRBJ2-5, is DAMVIQNPRYQVTQFGKPVTLSCSQTLNHNVMYWYQQKSSQAPKLLFHYYDKDFNNEADTPDNFQSRRPNTSFCFLDIRSPGLGDTAMYLCATSRAGTQETQYFGPGTRLLVL.

This clonotype was observed a handful of times. The rearrangement uses TRBV4-2 and TRBJ1-1; D ambiguous. CDR1 is LGHNA and CDR2 is YNFKEQ in the germline V gene. V was clipped by 0 bases and J by 4 bases, with 12 bases between them. The CDR3 covers 15 residues. The CDR3 bases are TGTGCCAGCAGCCAAGATTGGGGTCGGGGCACTGAAGCTTTCTTT. It translates to CASSQDWGRGTEAFF.

On this clonotype: A much larger clone sits a single nucleotide away, making a read error possible. This chain connects TRBV7-9 to TRBJ2-7; D unclear. From germline, CDR1 is SEHNR and CDR2 FQNEAQ (reference sequence). This CDR3 contains 13 residues. This CDR3 reads CASSQNPGYEKYF. The CDR3 bases are TGTGCCAGCAGCCAAAACCCAGGTTACGAGAAGTACTTC.

The V call is TRBV12-3 or TRBV12-4, the J call TRBJ1-1; weak D call: TRBD1 (5 bases). The CDR3 consists of 17 residues. Trimming took 4 bases from V and 0 from J, leaving 18 bases between them. Written as DNA, the CDR3 is TGTGCCAGCAGTTGGGGGGGGACGATCGACATGAACACTGAAGCTTTCTTT. Its protein product is CASSWGGTIDMNTEAFF.

This chain links TRBV5-5 with TRBJ2-1, with TRBD1 matching 9 bases. After removal of 4 bases from V and 3 bases from J, the junction contained 8 bases not matched to a gene. Germline V gene sequence: CDR1 SGHKS, CDR2 YYEKEE (reference sequence). The CDR3 has 16 residues. The CDR3: CASSKGAGQGYNEQFF. In DNA, the CDR3 is TGTGCCAGCAGCAAGGGGGCGGGACAGGGCTACAATGAGCAGTTCTTC.

In this sample, this clonotype turned up a few times. The V gene is TRBV2, the J gene TRBJ1-4; perhaps TRBD1 as D (5 bases). This CDR3 has 15 residues. CDR1 and CDR2 (germline): SNHLY, FYNNEI. Between the trimmed V and J ends, which lost 4 bases and 3 bases, there was a span of 12 bases. The CDR3 spells CASSVLGAPNEKLFF. CDR3 sequence (DNA): TGTGCCAGCAGTGTGCTTGGGGCCCCTAATGAAAAACTGTTTTTT.

This chain uses TRBV29-1 with TRBJ2-4; 7 nucleotides agree with TRBD1. This CDR3 region has 12 residues. Germline values: CDR1 SQVTM, CDR2 ANQGSEA. Unmatched junction bases numbered 6, after V lost 6 bases and J lost 7 bases. CDR3 nucleotide sequence: TGCAGCGTGATAACAGGGGTGAACATTCAGTACTTC. Translating it yields CSVITGVNIQYF. Combining the CDR3 with reference TRBV29-1 and TRBJ2-4 gives the whole variable domain SAVISQKPSRDICQRGTSLTIQCQVDSQVTMMFWYRQQPGQSLTLIATANQGSEATYESGFVIDKFPISRPNLTFSTLTVSNMSPEDSSIYLCSVITGVNIQYFGAGTRLSVL.

The J gene is TRBJ2-4, the V gene TRBV20-1; TRBD1 might be the D (7 bases). The CDR3 loop spans 14 amino acids. V was clipped by 3 bases and J by 8 bases, with 17 bases between them. Germline V CDR1 and CDR2: DFQATT, SNEGSKA (reference sequence). The CDR3 DNA reads as TGCAGTGCTAGGTACAGGGGAAGGGAGGACATTCAGTACTTC. Protein product: CSARYRGREDIQYF.

CDR3 in amino acids: CASSYFGTGELFF. As DNA, the CDR3 is TGTGCCAGCAGTTATTTTGGCACCGGGGAGCTGTTTTTT. V and J are TRBV6-5 and TRBJ2-2; D not certain. Trimming took off 3 bases at V and 4 bases at J, with 6 bases between the two ends. The germline CDR1 and CDR2 sequences are MNHEY and SVGAGI. There are 13 residues in the CDR3.

V usage is TRBV15 and J usage is TRBJ1-6, with D tentatively TRBD1 (5 bases). CDR1 is LNHNV, CDR2 YYDKDF, per germline (reference sequence). V lost 0 bases to trimming and J lost 7 bases, with 13 bases between them. The CDR3 runs to 16 residues. In DNA form, the CDR3 reads TGTGCCACCAGCAGAGACTTCCAGGGAGGGAATTCACCCCTCCACTTT. It yields the protein CATSRDFQGGNSPLHF.

In this sample, this clonotype turned up a few times. This rearrangement joins TRBV7-9 to TRBJ1-1, with 8 bases matching TRBD1. This CDR3 region has 13 residues. Germline V gene data show CDR1 as SEHNR and CDR2 as FQNEAQ (reference sequence). The V segment lost 3 bases and the J segment 10 bases; nucleotides outside the gene matches: 7. Here the CDR3 DNA reads TGTGCCAGCAGCTTTCTCCAGGGGGCAGGAGCTTTCTTT. It encodes CASSFLQGAGAFF.

This chain joins TRBV5-1 and TRBJ1-2; TRBD1 aligns across 8 bases. V dropped 5 bases and J dropped 5; count of bases not matched to a gene: 11. This CDR3 has 15 amino acids. Germline CDR1 is SGHRS and CDR2 is YFSETQ. Written as DNA, the CDR3 is TGCGCCAGCAGACCTGGACAGGGTAAAGGGTATGGCTACACCTTC. Translating it yields CASRPGQGKGYGYTF.

This chain links TRBV12-3 or TRBV12-4 with TRBJ1-5, with D maybe TRBD1 (6 bases). V was clipped by 6 bases and J by 4 bases, with 13 bases between them. This CDR3 contains 14 residues. CDR3 DNA sequence: TGTGCCAGCAGACTAGGACAGATGAATCAGCCCCAGCATTTT. Translating gives CASRLGQMNQPQHF.

This clonotype was recorded a few times. The rearrangement links TRBV29-1 to TRBJ2-2; D possibly matches TRBD1 or TRBD2 (5 bases each). The germline V and J ends were trimmed by 6 bases and 3 bases, with 11 bases remaining between them. This CDR3 spans 13 amino acids. Per germline, CDR1 SQVTM and CDR2 ANQGSEA. The CDR3: CSVGTFYTGELFF. CDR3 bases: TGCAGCGTCGGGACCTTTTACACCGGGGAGCTGTTTTTT.

The table lists this clonotype with many counts. This chain connects TRBV12-3 or TRBV12-4 to TRBJ2-1; possibly TRBD2 for D (6 bases). The CDR3 has 15 residues. V was pared by 10 bases and J by 6 bases, with 22 bases between. This chain's CDR3 is CATTPGLLHRNEQFF. The CDR3 coding sequence is TGTGCCACCACCCCGGGACTTCTTCATCGCAATGAGCAGTTCTTC.

The chain combines TRBV6-2 or TRBV6-3 with TRBJ1-2; D might be TRBD1 (5 bases). With 7 bases removed from V and 2 bases from J, the gap between germline ends came to 17 bases. The CDR3 is 15 amino acids. Germline V gene data show CDR1 as MNHEY and CDR2 as SVGEGT. Here the CDR3 DNA reads TGTGCCAGCAACCACCACGGACGGGGGAACTATGGCTACACCTTC. Translating it yields CASNHHGRGNYGYTF.

This clonotype was seen a handful of times. The rearrangement uses TRBV3-1 and TRBJ2-7; 9 bases fit TRBD2. Per the germline V gene, CDR1 is LGHDT and CDR2 is YNNKEL (reference sequence). This CDR3 contains 14 residues. Unmatched junction bases numbered 2, after V lost 2 bases and J lost 3 bases. The chain's CDR3 is CASSQLAGNYEQYF. For the CDR3, the DNA is TGTGCCAGCAGCCAACTAGCGGGGAACTACGAGCAGTACTTC.

The V and J genes are TRBV12-3 or TRBV12-4 and TRBJ1-4; D unresolved. The CDR3 is 11 amino acids. V was clipped by 6 bases and J by 10 bases, with 9 bases between them. The CDR3 DNA is TGTGCCAGCAGCGACTACGGAAAACTGTTTTTT. It codes for CASSDYGKLFF.